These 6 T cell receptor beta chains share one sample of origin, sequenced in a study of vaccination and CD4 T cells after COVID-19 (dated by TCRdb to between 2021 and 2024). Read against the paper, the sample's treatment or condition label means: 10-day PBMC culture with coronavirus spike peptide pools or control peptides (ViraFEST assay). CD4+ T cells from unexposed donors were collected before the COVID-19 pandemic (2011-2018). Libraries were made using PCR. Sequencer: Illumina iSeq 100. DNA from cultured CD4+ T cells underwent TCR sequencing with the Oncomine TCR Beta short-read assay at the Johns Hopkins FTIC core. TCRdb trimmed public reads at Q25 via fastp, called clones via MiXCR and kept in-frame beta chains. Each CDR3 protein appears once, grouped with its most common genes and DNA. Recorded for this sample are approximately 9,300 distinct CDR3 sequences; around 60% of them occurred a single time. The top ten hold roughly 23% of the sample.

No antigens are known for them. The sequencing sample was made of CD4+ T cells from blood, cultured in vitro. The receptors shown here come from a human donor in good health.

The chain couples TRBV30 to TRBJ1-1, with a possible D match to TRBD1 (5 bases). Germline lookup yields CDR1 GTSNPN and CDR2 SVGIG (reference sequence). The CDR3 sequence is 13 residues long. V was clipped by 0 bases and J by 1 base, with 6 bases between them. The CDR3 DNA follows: TGTGCCTGGAGTGTAGACAGGAACACTGAAGCTTTCTTT. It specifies CAWSVDRNTEAFF.

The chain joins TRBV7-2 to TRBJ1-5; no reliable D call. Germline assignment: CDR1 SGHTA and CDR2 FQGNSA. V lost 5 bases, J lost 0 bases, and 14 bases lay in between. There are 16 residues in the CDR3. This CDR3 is CASSQLGDYSNQPQHF. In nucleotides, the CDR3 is TGTGCCAGCAGCCAATTGGGTGACTATAGCAATCAGCCCCAGCATTTT.

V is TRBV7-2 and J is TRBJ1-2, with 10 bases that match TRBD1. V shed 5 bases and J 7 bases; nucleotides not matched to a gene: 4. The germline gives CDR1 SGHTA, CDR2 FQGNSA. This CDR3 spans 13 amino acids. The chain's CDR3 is CASSQDRGLGYTF. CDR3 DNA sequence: TGTGCCAGCAGCCAAGACAGGGGGCTTGGCTACACCTTC.

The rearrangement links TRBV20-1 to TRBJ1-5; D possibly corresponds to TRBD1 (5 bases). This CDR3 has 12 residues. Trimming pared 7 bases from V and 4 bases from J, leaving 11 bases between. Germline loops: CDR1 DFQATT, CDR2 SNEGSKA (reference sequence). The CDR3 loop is CSVAGRNQPQHF. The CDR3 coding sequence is TGCAGTGTCGCGGGGCGGAATCAGCCCCAGCATTTT.

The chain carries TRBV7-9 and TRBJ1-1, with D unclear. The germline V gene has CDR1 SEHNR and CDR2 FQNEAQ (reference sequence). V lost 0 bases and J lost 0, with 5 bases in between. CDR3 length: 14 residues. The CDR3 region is CASSLAALNTEAFF. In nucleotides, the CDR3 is TGTGCCAGCAGCTTAGCGGCCTTGAACACTGAAGCTTTCTTT.

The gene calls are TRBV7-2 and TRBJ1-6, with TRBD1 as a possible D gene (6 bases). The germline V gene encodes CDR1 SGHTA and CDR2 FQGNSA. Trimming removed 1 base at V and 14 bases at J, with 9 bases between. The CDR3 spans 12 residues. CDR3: CASSLDGGTLHF. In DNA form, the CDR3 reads TGTGCCAGCAGCTTAGATGGGGGCACCCTCCACTTT.